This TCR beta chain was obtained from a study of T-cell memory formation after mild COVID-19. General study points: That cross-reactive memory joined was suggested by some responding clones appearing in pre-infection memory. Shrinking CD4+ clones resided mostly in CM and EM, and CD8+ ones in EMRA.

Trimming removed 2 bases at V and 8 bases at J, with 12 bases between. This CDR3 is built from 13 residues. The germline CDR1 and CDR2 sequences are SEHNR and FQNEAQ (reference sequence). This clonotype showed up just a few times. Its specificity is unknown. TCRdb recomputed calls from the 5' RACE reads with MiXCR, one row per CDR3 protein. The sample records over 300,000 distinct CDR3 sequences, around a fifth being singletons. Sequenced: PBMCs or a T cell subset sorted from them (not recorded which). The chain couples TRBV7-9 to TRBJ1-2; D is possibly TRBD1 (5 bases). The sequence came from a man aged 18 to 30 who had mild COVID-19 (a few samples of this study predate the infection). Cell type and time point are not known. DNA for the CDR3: TGTGCCAGCAGCTTAACACAGGTTAACGGCTACACCTTC. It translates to CASSLTQVNGYTF.